These T cell receptor beta chains were read from a single sample in a study of cytomegalovirus exposure and HLA in healthy donors. The protocol was immunoSEQ multiplex PCR, while the TCRdb copy is restricted to in-frame clones and leaves out a portion. This table holds 100,000 to 150,000 clones, 73% found once. Sequenced: PBMCs. The origin of the receptors is a man in his 60s in good health and CMV-seropositive. Each CDR3 is given with its conserved first and last residue. The order of the fields is clone size, V gene, J gene, D gene, CDR3 protein, CDR3 DNA. The D gene is left open where the match is weak. Size values are once, few and many counts, or a class for expanded clones, and some rows have none.

NA,TRBV7-8,TRBJ1-1,NA,CASSTFRDTRTEAFF,TGTGCCAGCAGCACATTCCGGGACACTAGAACTGAAGCTTTCTTT
NA,TRBV5-1,TRBJ1-4,TRBD1,CASSHGTGDEKLFF,TGCGCCAGCAGCCATGGGACAGGGGATGAAAAACTGTTTTTT
NA,TRBV5-1,TRBJ2-1,TRBD2,CASAVAGRGYNEQFF,TGCGCCAGTGCGGTAGCGGGGAGAGGGTACAATGAGCAGTTCTTC
once,TRBV30,TRBJ2-1,TRBD1,CAWGTGHEQFF,TGTGCCTGGGGGACAGGGCATGAGCAGTTCTTC
NA,TRBV28,TRBJ1-5,NA,CASRGQGLQPQHF,TGTGCCAGCAGGGGCCAGGGATTGCAGCCCCAGCATTTT
few,TRBV9,TRBJ1-1,NA,CASSVDLQRTEAFF,TGTGCCAGCAGCGTAGATTTACAGAGAACTGAAGCTTTCTTT
NA,TRBV5-1,TRBJ1-4,TRBD1,CASSLGTDEKLFF,TGCGCCAGCAGCCTGGGGACAGATGAAAAACTGTTTTTT
NA,TRBV5-6,TRBJ2-1,NA,CASSLGRLQFF,TGTGCCAGCAGCTTGGGGCGGCTCCAGTTCTTC
NA,TRBV5-1,TRBJ1-3,NA,CASSLDGAGVFSGNTIYF,TGCGCCAGCAGCTTGGACGGCGCAGGGGTGTTCTCTGGAAACACCATATATTTT
NA,TRBV13,TRBJ1-2,NA,CASSPEGYGYTF,TGTGCCAGCAGCCCCGAGGGCTATGGCTACACCTTC
NA,TRBV6-1,TRBJ2-7,NA,CASSEAGHRREQYF,TGTGCCAGCAGTGAAGCAGGACACCGCCGCGAGCAGTACTTC
NA,TRBV7-9,TRBJ2-6,NA,CATSTPGTAGANVLTF,TGTGCCACTTCGACCCCGGGAACTGCTGGGGCCAACGTCCTGACTTTC
once,TRBV4-2,TRBJ2-1,TRBD2,CASSPNLAGSSYNEQFF,TGTGCCAGCAGCCCCAACCTAGCGGGGAGCTCCTACAATGAGCAGTTCTTC
NA,TRBV2,TRBJ2-3,NA,CASSEARIDTQYF,TGTGCCAGCAGTGAAGCCAGGATAGATACGCAGTATTTT
NA,TRBV6-1,TRBJ1-2,NA,CASSLTANYGYTF,TGTGCCAGCAGTCTGACAGCAAACTATGGCTACACCTTC
NA,TRBV4-1,TRBJ1-1,NA,CASSQVPGGNTEAFF,TGCGCCAGCAGCCAAGTGCCGGGGGGGAACACTGAAGCTTTCTTT
NA,TRBV19,TRBJ1-1,TRBD1,CASSRQGSNTEAFF,TGTGCCAGTAGCAGACAGGGATCGAACACTGAAGCTTTCTTT
NA,TRBV18,TRBJ2-7,NA,CASSTGYAYF,TGTGCCAGCTCCACAGGGTATGCGTACTTC
few,TRBV19,TRBJ1-1,TRBD1,CASSTGQGVVNTEAFF,TGTGCCAGTAGTACGGGACAGGGGGTAGTGAACACTGAAGCTTTCTTT
NA,TRBV18,TRBJ1-4,TRBD1,CASSPPAGGHNEKLFF,TGTGCCAGCTCACCACCGGCAGGGGGACACAATGAAAAACTGTTTTTT
few,TRBV30,TRBJ1-1,TRBD1,CAWSYRGPSNTEAFF,TGTGCCTGGAGTTACAGGGGACCTTCGAACACTGAAGCTTTCTTT
NA,TRBV28,TRBJ2-5,NA,CASSLFGRETQYF,TGTGCCAGCAGTTTATTCGGTCGAGAGACCCAGTACTTC
NA,TRBV10-1,TRBJ2-3,NA,CASSTTATDTQYF,TGCGCCAGCAGTACCACAGCCACAGATACGCAGTATTTT
NA,TRBV19,TRBJ1-1,TRBD1,CASKRPGQGTEAFF,TGTGCCAGTAAACGCCCGGGACAGGGGACTGAAGCTTTCTTT
NA,TRBV9,TRBJ2-1,NA,CASSVAYDEQFF,TGTGCCAGCAGCGTAGCCTATGATGAGCAGTTCTTC
NA,TRBV19,TRBJ2-3,TRBD2,CASIERGPTDTQYF,TGTGCCAGTATAGAGCGGGGACCCACAGATACGCAGTATTTT
NA,TRBV9,TRBJ2-7,NA,CASSVAPLGRHEQYF,TGTGCCAGCAGCGTTGCGCCCCTCGGGAGACACGAGCAGTACTTC
once,TRBV28,TRBJ2-1,NA,CASSFSEQFF,TGTGCCAGCAGTTTCAGTGAGCAGTTCTTC
NA,TRBV5-1,TRBJ2-3,NA,CASSLPAAADTQYF,TGCGCCAGCAGCTTGCCGGCGGCCGCAGATACGCAGTATTTT
NA,TRBV6-1,TRBJ1-2,NA,CASSELGLLYGYTF,TGTGCCAGCAGTGAATTGGGACTGCTCTATGGCTACACCTTC
few,TRBV13,TRBJ2-4,TRBD2,CASSLRGGGNIQYF,TGTGCCAGCAGCTTACGTGGCGGGGGTAACATTCAGTACTTC
NA,TRBV9,TRBJ1-6,NA,CASSVGRRLNSPLHF,TGTGCCAGCAGCGTAGGGAGGAGGCTAAATTCACCCCTCCACTTT
few,TRBV6-5,TRBJ2-7,TRBD1,CASSEGDSSYEQYF,TGTGCCAGCAGTGAGGGGGACAGCTCCTACGAGCAGTACTTC
NA,TRBV2,TRBJ2-3,NA,CASRGGGTDTQYF,TGTGCCAGCAGAGGAGGGGGCACAGATACGCAGTATTTT
NA,TRBV4-1,TRBJ2-3,NA,CASSQPRGIGMASGTDTQYF,TGCGCCAGCAGCCAACCCCGTGGAATTGGTATGGCTAGCGGCACAGATACGCAGTATTTT
NA,TRBV30,TRBJ2-3,NA,CASDRRGGDTQYF,TGTGCCTCTGACCGGAGAGGGGGAGATACGCAGTATTTT
NA,TRBV18,TRBJ1-6,NA,CASSPPTGYSPLHF,TGTGCCAGCTCACCACCCACCGGTTATTCACCCCTCCACTTT
NA,TRBV6-5,TRBJ2-5,NA,CASRGEETQYF,TGTGCCAGCAGGGGAGAGGAGACCCAGTACTTC
NA,TRBV2,TRBJ2-7,NA,CASNRQLTYQQYF,TGTGCCAGCAACCGACAGCTGACTTACCAGCAGTACTTC
NA,TRBV5-4,TRBJ2-7,TRBD1,CASSAAGGQGKQYF,TGTGCCAGCAGCGCGGCAGGGGGCCAAGGCAAGCAGTACTTC
few,TRBV10-3,TRBJ1-1,NA,CAISERSRSTEAFF,TGTGCCATCAGTGAGAGGTCACGGAGCACTGAAGCTTTCTTT
once,TRBV11-2,TRBJ2-1,TRBD2,CASSLAYIAGGYNEQFF,TGTGCCAGCAGCTTAGCCTACATAGCGGGGGGGTATAATGAGCAGTTCTTC
NA,TRBV7-3,TRBJ1-1,NA,CASSVQNTEASF,TGTGCCAGCAGCGTACAGAACACTGAAGCTTCCTTT
NA,TRBV6-1,TRBJ1-6,TRBD1,CASSDFGTGDFSLHF,TGTGCCAGCAGTGACTTCGGGACAGGGGATTTTTCCCTCCACTTT
few,TRBV7-2,TRBJ1-4,TRBD1,CASSAGQGAEKLFF,TGTGCCAGCAGCGCGGGGCAGGGGGCCGAAAAACTGTTTTTT
NA,TRBV19,TRBJ1-1,NA,CASSIWLNTEAFF,TGTGCCAGTAGTATATGGCTGAACACTGAAGCTTTCTTT
NA,TRBV30,TRBJ1-1,NA,CAWSVRTNREAFF,TGTGCCTGGAGTGTACGAACCAACAGGGAAGCTTTCTTT
once,TRBV7-6,TRBJ1-6,NA,CASSLGQVHSPLHF,TGTGCCAGCAGCTTAGGACAGGTCCATTCACCCCTCCACTTT
few,TRBV2,TRBJ2-7,NA,CASSVLQTYEQYF,TGTGCCAGCAGTGTCCTACAGACCTACGAGCAGTACTTC